One sample yielded the 10 T cell receptor beta chains listed below, sequenced in a study of Ad26.COV2.S vaccination and SARS-CoV-2 variants. Clones were sequenced by immunoSEQ multiplex PCR, and TCRdb holds only the in-frame ones, with some missing. The sample yields around 400,000 clones, 89% seen once. The treatment was: approximately 18 received Ad26.COV2.S at low or high dose, single or two shots; five or six received placebo; per-sample allocation not given. All samples were drawn on day 63, counting from the first vaccine or placebo injection. Sequenced here: peripheral blood, sampled in a trial of Ad26.COV2.S vaccine versus placebo. These receptors were taken from a person between 18 and 59 years old who received the Ad26.COV2.S COVID-19 vaccine or a placebo.

This chain connects TRBV30 to TRBJ1-1; 8 bases align to TRBD1. CDR3 length: 13 residues. Per germline, CDR1 GTSNPN and CDR2 SVGIG (reference sequence). After removal of 2 bases from V and 3 bases from J, the junction contained 2 bases not matched to a gene. The CDR3 loop reads CAWSQDRDTEAFF. In DNA form, the CDR3 reads TGTGCCTGGAGTCAGGACAGGGACACTGAAGCTTTCTTT.

This CDR3 is CASRGLAGGPSDTQYF. The CDR3 nucleotides are TGTGCCAGCCGCGGACTAGCGGGAGGGCCCTCGGATACGCAGTATTTT. This sequence joins TRBV7-9 and TRBJ2-3; TRBD2 agrees at 15 bases. With V trimmed by 8 bases and J by 6 bases, 9 bases remained unmatched. Germline CDR1 SEHNR, CDR2 FQNEAQ (reference sequence). CDR3 length equals 16 residues.

The CDR3 region is CASSSVSGRLTGELFF. The CDR3 coding sequence is TGTGCCAGTAGTAGTGTGAGCGGGAGGTTAACCGGGGAGCTGTTTTTT. The chain links TRBV19 to TRBJ2-2; 9 bases are shared with TRBD2. The CDR3 loop spans 16 amino acids. J gave up 5 bases and V 4 bases, and 8 bases lay outside the gene matches. Germline CDR1 LNHDA, CDR2 SQIVND (reference sequence).

The J gene is TRBJ1-1, the V gene TRBV4-2; D ambiguous. Germline CDR1 and CDR2: LGHNA and YNFKEQ. Trimming took 0 bases from V and 5 from J, leaving 7 bases between them. The length of the CDR3 is 13 residues. CDR3 coding DNA: TGTGCCAGCAGCCAAGATGCGAAGACTGAAGCTTTCTTT. Its protein is CASSQDAKTEAFF.

V is TRBV5-1 and J is TRBJ1-2; no clear D gene. The germline V and J ends were trimmed by 5 bases and 0 bases, with 8 bases remaining between them. This CDR3 region has 13 residues. In germline, CDR1 is SGHRS, CDR2 YFSETQ. This chain's CDR3 is CASRTETNYGYTF. CDR3 nucleotides: TGCGCCAGCAGGACCGAAACTAACTATGGCTACACCTTC.

Remarks on this clone: This clone may be a read error of a much larger clone one base away. V is TRBV28 and J is TRBJ1-2, with D hard to call. The CDR3 consists of 11 residues. The germline V and J ends were trimmed by 5 bases and 2 bases, with 3 bases remaining between them. Germline CDR1 is MDHEN and CDR2 is SYDVKM. This CDR3 reads CASSGNYGYTF. DNA for the CDR3: TGTGCCAGCAGTGGAAACTATGGCTACACCTTC.

The V gene is TRBV5-6, the J gene TRBJ2-7, with TRBD2 matching over 14 bases. The CDR3 length is 16 residues. Trimming removed 4 bases from V and 3 bases from J; junction bases left unmatched: 6. Germline V lookup: CDR1 SGHDT, CDR2 YYEEEE. The CDR3 reads CASSRGLAGDGYEQYF. As DNA, the CDR3 is TGTGCCAGCAGCCGGGGACTAGCGGGAGACGGCTACGAGCAGTACTTC.

For the CDR3, the DNA is TGCGCCAGCAGCCCCGGGGGGACAGGTTTATACGAGCAGTACTTC. Its protein product is CASSPGGTGLYEQYF. The rearrangement joins TRBV5-1 to TRBJ2-7; possibly TRBD1 for D (8 bases). Looked up from germline, CDR1 is SGHRS and CDR2 is YFSETQ. V was cut by 4 bases and J by 4 bases, with 18 bases left in between. CDR3 length: 15 amino acids.

Points on this clone: Sequence at one end of the junction differs from germline and may be a read error. The J gene is TRBJ2-4, the V gene TRBV3-1 (or the pseudogene TRBV3-2), with a weak D call TRBD2 (6 bases). The CDR3 loop spans 15 amino acids. Per germline, CDR1 LGHDT and CDR2 YNNKEL (reference sequence). The CDR3 protein is CASRQGLLAKNIQYF. The CDR3 nucleotides read TGTGCCAGCAGGCAAGGACTATTAGCCAAAAACATTCAGTACTTC.

The chain uses TRBV15 and TRBJ1-4; 9 bases line up with TRBD1. Trimming at V came to 9 bases and at J to 6 bases, leaving 5 bases not matched to a gene. This CDR3 contains 13 residues. Germline V gene lookup returns CDR1 LNHNV and CDR2 YYDKDF (reference sequence). The CDR3 nucleotides read TGTGCCACTAAACAGGGGGCTGATGAAAAACTGTTTTTT. Amino acid sequence: CATKQGADEKLFF.